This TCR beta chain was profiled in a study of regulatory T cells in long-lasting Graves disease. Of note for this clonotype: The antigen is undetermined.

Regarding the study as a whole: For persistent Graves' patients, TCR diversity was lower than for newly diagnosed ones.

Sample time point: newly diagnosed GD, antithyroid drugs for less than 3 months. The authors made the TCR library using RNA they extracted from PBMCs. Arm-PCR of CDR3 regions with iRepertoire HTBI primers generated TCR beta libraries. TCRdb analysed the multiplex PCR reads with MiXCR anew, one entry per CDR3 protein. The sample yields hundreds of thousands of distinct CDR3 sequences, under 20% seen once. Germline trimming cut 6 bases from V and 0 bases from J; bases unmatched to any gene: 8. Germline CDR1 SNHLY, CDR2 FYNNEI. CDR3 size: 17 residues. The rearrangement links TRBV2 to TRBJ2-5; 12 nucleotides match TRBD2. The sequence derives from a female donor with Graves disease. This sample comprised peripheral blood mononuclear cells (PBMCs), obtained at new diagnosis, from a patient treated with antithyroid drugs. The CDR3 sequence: CASRGTSGSRHQETQYF. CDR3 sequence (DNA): TGTGCCAGCAGGGGGACTAGCGGGTCCCGTCACCAAGAGACCCAGTACTTC.